The 13 T cell receptor beta chains reported below all come from one sample, sequenced in a study of Graves' ophthalmopathy and Graves' hyperthyroidism (dated by TCRdb to the late 2010s). TCRdb shows the sequencer as Illumina HiSeq 2000. For repertoire sequencing, TCR beta CDR3 regions were amplified from RNA transcripts. The first round of RT-PCR was done with HTBI primers and the Qiagen OneStep RT-PCR kit, and was followed by a second round of multiplex PCR, then size selection and purification. TCRdb reworked the public reads: Q25 trimming with fastp, MiXCR clone assembly, productive beta chains retained. Here each entry gathers all rows of one CDR3 protein and keeps the most common genes and DNA. This sample is represented by 500,000 to 700,000 distinct CDR3 sequences; 39% of them were singletons. The ten top clones hold around 4.6% of the sample. Source material: peripheral blood or thyroid tissue (not recorded which). These receptors were taken from an adult man with Graves' hyperthyroidism.

The sample holds many counts of this clonotype. This rearrangement joins TRBV27 to TRBJ1-1, with D possibly being TRBD1 (6 bases). CDR3 length: 14 amino acids. Germline-derived CDR1 and CDR2 are MNHEY and SMNVEV (reference sequence). V gave up 6 bases and J gave up 4 bases, with 15 bases separating them. The CDR3 DNA follows: TGTGCCAGCAGACCTCAGGGAGGGGGCACTGAAGCTTTCTTT. This translates into CASRPQGGGTEAFF.

In this sample, this clonotype turned up many times. The V gene is TRBV5-6, the J gene TRBJ2-5; 10 bases align to TRBD2. Germline CDR1 and CDR2: SGHDT and YYEEEE. V trimming: 5 bases; J trimming: 3 bases; junction bases outside the gene matches: 4. The CDR3 covers 14 residues. The CDR3 reads CASRSAGGKETQYF. The CDR3 region has the DNA TGTGCCAGCAGATCAGCGGGAGGGAAAGAGACCCAGTACTTC.

Remarks on this clonotype: A much more abundant neighbour one base away suggests this may be a read error. This chain uses TRBV19 with TRBJ1-2, with TRBD1 matching over 12 bases. In germline, CDR1 is LNHDA, CDR2 SQIVND (reference sequence). The CDR3 consists of 17 residues. This CDR3 reads CASSFAGTGGAPWGYAF. In nucleotides, the CDR3 is TGTGCCAGTAGTTTCGCCGGGACAGGGGGCGCCCCTTGGGGCTACGCCTTC.

This chain uses TRBV29-1 with TRBJ2-6, with D perhaps TRBD2 (6 bases). The CDR3 runs 12 residues. Germline values: CDR1 SQVTM, CDR2 ANQGSEA. Trimming stripped 4 bases from V and 9 bases from J, with 10 bases between. CDR3 coding DNA: TGCAGCGTTGGGACGGGAGACAACGTCCTGACTTTC. It codes for CSVGTGDNVLTF.

The chain couples TRBV2 to TRBJ1-2; D may be TRBD1 (6 bases). The CDR3 is 15 amino acids. Per germline, CDR1 SNHLY and CDR2 FYNNEI. V was cut by 2 bases and J by 5 bases, with 15 bases left in between. CDR3 amino acids: CASSEFLRDKYGYTF. For the CDR3, the DNA is TGTGCCAGCAGTGAATTCTTGAGGGACAAATATGGCTACACCTTC.

Of note for this clonotype: The DNA is left out, because the CDR3 cannot be placed on it with certainty; the CDR3 is given as TCRdb lists it. The chain carries TRBV7-9 and TRBJ2-2; the tabulated D call, TRBD1, remains unverified against the DNA. Germline assignment: CDR1 SEHNR and CDR2 FQNEAQ (reference sequence). The CDR3 is 22 amino acids in total, end residues counted. CDR3 amino acids: CASTTGVGETQYFGPDTGELFF.

As for this clonotype: Since no conserved phenylalanine or tryptophan closes the CDR3, a read error is the likely cause. It is unclear where the CDR3 begins or ends on the DNA, so no DNA is shown, and the CDR3 is as TCRdb lists it. J is TRBJ1-4 and V is TRBV5-6. Germline assignment: CDR1 SGHDT and CDR2 YYEEEE. A total of 9 residues make up the CDR3, ends included. CDR3 residues: CASSLTGGL.

In its sample, this clonotype was seen once. The conserved phenylalanine or tryptophan is not found at the CDR3 terminus, so this likely reflects a read error. V and J are TRBV5-6 and TRBJ2-7; D possibly uses TRBD1 or TRBD2 (7 bases each). V lost 4 bases, J lost 2 bases, and 16 bases lay in between. The CDR3 length is 15 residues. The V gene's germline CDR1 is SGHDT and CDR2 YYEEEE. CDR3 protein: CASSAAGRGPYEQYL. The CDR3 region has the DNA TGTGCCAGCAGCGCAGCAGGGAGGGGGCCCTACGAGCAGTACCTC.

The table lists this clonotype with many counts. V is TRBV7-9 and J is TRBJ1-2; perhaps TRBD1 as D (5 bases). V lost 5 bases to trimming and J lost 8 bases, with 15 bases between them. Germline CDR1 and CDR2: SEHNR and FQNEAQ (reference sequence). This CDR3 comprises 13 residues. CDR3 coding DNA: TGTGCCAGCAGCGACCAGGGATTGGAGGGCTACACCTTC. This translates into CASSDQGLEGYTF.

This clonotype was recorded at least ten times. The chain couples TRBV4-2 to TRBJ1-2, with 8 bases aligning to TRBD1. CDR1 and CDR2 from the germline V gene are LGHNA and YNFKEQ. The CDR3 runs 15 residues. The V segment lost 1 base and the J segment 8 bases; nucleotides outside the gene matches: 9. The CDR3 loop reads CASSQGGTGGRGYTF. The CDR3 nucleotides read TGTGCCAGCAGCCAAGGCGGAACAGGGGGGCGAGGCTACACCTTC.

For this clonotype: This could be a read error, since a much larger clone is one nucleotide away. The chain recombines TRBV10-3 with TRBJ2-7; D is uncertain. The CDR3 length is 12 residues. Per germline, CDR1 ENHRY and CDR2 SYGVKD. Trimming pared 5 bases from V and 2 bases from J, leaving 7 bases between. CDR3 in amino acids: CAISYFAYEQYF. DNA for the CDR3: TGTGCCATCAGTTACTTCGCCTACGAGCAGTACTTC.

This clonotype was counted at least ten times. The genes are TRBV12-3 or TRBV12-4 and TRBJ2-5; the D gene is possibly TRBD1 (5 bases). V gave up 2 bases and J gave up 5 bases, with 18 bases separating them. CDR3 length: 16 residues. CDR3 DNA: TGTGCCAGCAGTTTATCCCCAGGGCTAGACGAGGAGACCCAGTACTTC. It codes for CASSLSPGLDEETQYF.

This clonotype was counted many times. V is TRBV2 and J is TRBJ2-2; D not certain. Germline CDR1 is SNHLY and CDR2 is FYNNEI. The CDR3 runs to 13 residues. Trimming took 3 bases from V and 3 from J, leaving 5 bases between them. CDR3 amino acids: CASSDIDTGELFF. CDR3 nucleotides: TGTGCCAGCAGTGATATAGACACCGGGGAGCTGTTTTTT.